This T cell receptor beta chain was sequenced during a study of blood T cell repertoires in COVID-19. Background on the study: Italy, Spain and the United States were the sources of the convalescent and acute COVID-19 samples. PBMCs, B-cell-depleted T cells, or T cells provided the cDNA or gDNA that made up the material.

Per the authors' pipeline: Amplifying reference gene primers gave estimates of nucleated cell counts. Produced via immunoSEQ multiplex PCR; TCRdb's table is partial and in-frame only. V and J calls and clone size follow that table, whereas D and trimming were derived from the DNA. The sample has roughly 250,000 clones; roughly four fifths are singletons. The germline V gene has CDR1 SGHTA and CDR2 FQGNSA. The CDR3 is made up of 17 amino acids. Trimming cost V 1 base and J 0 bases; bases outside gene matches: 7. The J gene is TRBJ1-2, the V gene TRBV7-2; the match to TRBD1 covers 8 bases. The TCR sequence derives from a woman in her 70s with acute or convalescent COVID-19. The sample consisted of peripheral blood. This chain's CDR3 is CASSLVSQGAANYGYTF. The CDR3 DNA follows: TGTGCCAGCAGCTTAGTGTCGCAGGGGGCGGCTAACTATGGCTACACCTTC. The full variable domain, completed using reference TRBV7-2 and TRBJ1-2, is GAGVSQSPSNKVTEKGKDVELRCDPISGHTALYWYRQSLGQGLEFLIYFQGNSAPDKSGLPSDRFSAERTGGSVSTLTIQRTQQEDSAVYLCASSLVSQGAANYGYTFGSGTRLTVV.